This is a list of T cell receptor beta chains from one sample in a study of cytomegalovirus exposure and HLA in healthy donors. Profiled with immunoSEQ multiplex PCR; TCRdb holds only in-frame clones, not every one. This sample has fewer than 250,000 clones, with about 82% found just once. Specimen: PBMCs. The receptor set was obtained from a woman younger than 35 in good health and CMV-seronegative. The CDR3 runs from the conserved cysteine through the conserved F or W. D genes are given only for firm matches. Some rows mark clone size as missing; the rest say once, few, many or name a class of expanded clone.

J: TRBJ1-2; size: -; D: -; V: TRBV9; CDR3: CASSTQIQEIGGGYTF; DNA: TGTGCCAGCAGCACCCAGATTCAGGAAATAGGGGGTGGCTACACCTTC
J: TRBJ2-7; size: once; D: TRBD2; V: TRBV5-1; CDR3: CASSLTLAGVGEQYF; DNA: TGCGCCAGCAGCTTAACCCTAGCGGGAGTGGGGGAGCAGTACTTC
J: TRBJ1-2; size: -; D: -; V: TRBV11-2; CDR3: CASSLGQVTGYTF; DNA: TGTGCCAGCAGCTTAGGTCAGGTTACGGGCTACACCTTC
J: TRBJ1-1; size: -; D: -; V: TRBV27; CDR3: CASSLAGVGDTEAFF; DNA: TGTGCCAGCAGTTTAGCGGGGGTCGGAGACACTGAAGCTTTCTTT
J: TRBJ1-4; size: -; D: -; V: TRBV13; CDR3: CASSLRAGTRGKLFF; DNA: TGTGCCAGCAGCTTACGAGCCGGGACAAGAGGAAAACTGTTTTTT
J: TRBJ1-5; size: -; D: -; V: TRBV10-1; CDR3: CASSEGGSGNQPQHF; DNA: TGCGCCAGCAGTGAAGGGGGATCCGGCAATCAGCCCCAGCATTTT
J: TRBJ2-3; size: -; D: -; V: TRBV9; CDR3: CASSVGSLAFTDTQYF; DNA: TGTGCCAGCAGCGTCGGGAGTCTCGCGTTCACAGATACGCAGTATTTT
J: TRBJ2-5; size: few; D: TRBD1; V: TRBV5-4; CDR3: CASHTGDQETQYF; DNA: TGTGCCAGCCATACAGGGGACCAAGAGACCCAGTACTTC
J: TRBJ1-4; size: -; D: TRBD1; V: TRBV5-1; CDR3: CASSFGQGGEKLFF; DNA: TGCGCCAGCAGCTTCGGACAGGGGGGTGAAAAACTGTTTTTT
J: TRBJ2-7; size: few; D: -; V: TRBV7-8; CDR3: CASSPGLFYEQYF; DNA: TGTGCCAGCAGCCCGGGACTCTTTTACGAGCAGTACTTC
J: TRBJ2-5; size: -; D: TRBD2; V: TRBV6-6; CDR3: CASTPVGGGMETQYF; DNA: TGTGCCAGCACCCCCGTGGGCGGGGGAATGGAGACCCAGTACTTC
J: TRBJ1-2; size: -; D: -; V: TRBV5-5; CDR3: CASSWDREGHYGYTF; DNA: TGTGCCAGCAGCTGGGATAGAGAGGGTCACTATGGCTACACCTTC
J: TRBJ2-3; size: -; D: -; V: TRBV27; CDR3: CASIPPGTDTQYF; DNA: TGTGCCAGCATCCCCCCAGGCACAGATACGCAGTATTTT
J: TRBJ2-3; size: -; D: TRBD2; V: TRBV6-5; CDR3: CASRGPNGRSDTQYF; DNA: TGTGCCAGCAGGGGTCCTAACGGGAGGTCAGATACGCAGTATTTT
J: TRBJ1-1; size: -; D: TRBD1; V: TRBV2; CDR3: CAIGHRGAEAFF; DNA: TGTGCCATCGGTCACAGGGGTGCTGAAGCTTTCTTT
J: TRBJ2-2; size: -; D: TRBD1; V: TRBV6-5; CDR3: CASSYLRDRGGELFF; DNA: TGTGCCAGCAGTTATCTCCGAGACAGGGGTGGGGAGCTGTTTTTT
J: TRBJ1-5; size: -; D: TRBD1; V: TRBV2; CDR3: CASSGQGGVNQPQHF; DNA: TGTGCCAGCAGTGGACAGGGGGGGGTCAATCAGCCCCAGCATTTT
J: TRBJ1-3; size: -; D: -; V: TRBV4-2; CDR3: CASSQGVGTPGNTIYF; DNA: TGTGCCAGCAGCCAAGGCGTAGGGACTCCCGGAAACACCATATATTTT
J: TRBJ2-7; size: -; D: TRBD1; V: TRBV10-3; CDR3: CAISGGQSSITYEQYF; DNA: TGTGCCATCAGTGGGGGACAGTCTTCCATTACCTACGAGCAGTACTTC
J: TRBJ2-3; size: -; D: TRBD2; V: TRBV27; CDR3: CASSLAGGLSTDTQYF; DNA: TGTGCCAGCAGTTTGGCGGGGGGGTTGAGCACAGATACGCAGTATTTT
J: TRBJ2-2; size: -; D: -; V: TRBV10-1; CDR3: CASSDYQGRTNTGELFF; DNA: TGCGCCAGCAGTGACTATCAAGGCAGGACGAACACCGGGGAGCTGTTTTTT
J: TRBJ2-2; size: -; D: TRBD1; V: TRBV7-2; CDR3: CASSLGDRNTGELFF; DNA: TGTGCCAGCAGCTTAGGGGACAGGAACACCGGGGAGCTGTTTTTT
J: TRBJ1-2; size: -; D: TRBD1; V: TRBV5-1; CDR3: CASSSGQGETNYGYTF; DNA: TGCGCCAGCAGCTCGGGACAGGGGGAAACTAACTATGGCTACACCTTC
J: TRBJ2-7; size: -; D: TRBD2; V: TRBV5-1; CDR3: CASSGGTSGLYGASYEQYF; DNA: TGCGCCAGCAGCGGCGGGACTAGCGGTCTATACGGGGCGTCCTACGAGCAGTACTTC
J: TRBJ1-5; size: -; D: TRBD1; V: TRBV15; CDR3: CATNQDREGQPQHF; DNA: TGTGCCACCAACCAGGACAGGGAAGGTCAGCCCCAGCATTTT